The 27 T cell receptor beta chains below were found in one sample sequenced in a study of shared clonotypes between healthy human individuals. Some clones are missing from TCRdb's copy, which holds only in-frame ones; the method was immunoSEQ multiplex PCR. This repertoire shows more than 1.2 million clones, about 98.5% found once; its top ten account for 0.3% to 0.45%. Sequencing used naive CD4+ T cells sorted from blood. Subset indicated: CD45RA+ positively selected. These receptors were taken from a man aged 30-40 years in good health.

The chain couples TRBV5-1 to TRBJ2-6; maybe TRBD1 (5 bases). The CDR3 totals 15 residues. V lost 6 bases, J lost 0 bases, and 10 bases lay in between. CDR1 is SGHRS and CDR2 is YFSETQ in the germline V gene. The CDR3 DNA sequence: TGCGCCAGCACGGACAAAAGCTCTGGGGCCAACGTCCTGACTTTC. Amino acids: CASTDKSSGANVLTF.

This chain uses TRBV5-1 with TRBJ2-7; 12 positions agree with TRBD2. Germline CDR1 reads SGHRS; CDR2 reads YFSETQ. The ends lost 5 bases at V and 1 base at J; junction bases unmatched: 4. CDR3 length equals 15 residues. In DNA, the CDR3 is TGCGCCAGCAGGTCGACTAGCGGGAGTTCCTACGAGCAGTACTTC. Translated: CASRSTSGSSYEQYF.

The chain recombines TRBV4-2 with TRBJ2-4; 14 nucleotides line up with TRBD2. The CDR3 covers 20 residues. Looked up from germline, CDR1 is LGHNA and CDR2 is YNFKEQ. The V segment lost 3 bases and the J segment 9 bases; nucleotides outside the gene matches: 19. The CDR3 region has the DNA TGTGCCAGCAGCCACGAGCCCCTATCGGGACTAGCGGGAGAATTGGGCATTCAGTACTTC. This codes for CASSHEPLSGLAGELGIQYF.

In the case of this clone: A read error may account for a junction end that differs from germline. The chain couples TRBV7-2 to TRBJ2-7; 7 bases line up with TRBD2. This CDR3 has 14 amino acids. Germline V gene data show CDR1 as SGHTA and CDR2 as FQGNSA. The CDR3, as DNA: TGTGCCAGCAGATTCCCGGGACTACCCTATGAGCAGTACTTC. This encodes CASRFPGLPYEQYF.

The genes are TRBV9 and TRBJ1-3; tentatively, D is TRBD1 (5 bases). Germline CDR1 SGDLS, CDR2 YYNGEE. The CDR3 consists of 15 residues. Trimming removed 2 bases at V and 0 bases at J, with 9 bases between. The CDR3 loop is CASSVGPHSGNTIYF. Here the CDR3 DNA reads TGTGCCAGCAGCGTGGGGCCTCACTCTGGAAACACCATATATTTT.

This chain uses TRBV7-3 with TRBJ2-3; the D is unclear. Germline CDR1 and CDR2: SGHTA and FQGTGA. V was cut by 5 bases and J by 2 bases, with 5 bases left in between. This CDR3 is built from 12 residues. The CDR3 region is CASSLHTDTQYF. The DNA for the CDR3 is TGTGCCAGCAGCCTCCACACAGATACGCAGTATTTT.

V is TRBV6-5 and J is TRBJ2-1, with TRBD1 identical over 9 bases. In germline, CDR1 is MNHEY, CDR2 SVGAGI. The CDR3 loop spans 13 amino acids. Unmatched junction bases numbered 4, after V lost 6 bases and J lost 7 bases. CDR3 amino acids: CASRRQGGNEQFF. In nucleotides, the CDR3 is TGTGCCAGCAGGAGACAGGGGGGGAATGAGCAGTTCTTC.

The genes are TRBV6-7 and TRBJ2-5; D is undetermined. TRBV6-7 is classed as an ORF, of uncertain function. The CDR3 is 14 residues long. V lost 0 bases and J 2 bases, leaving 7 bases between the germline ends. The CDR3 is CASSYSGPQETQYF. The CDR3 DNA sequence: TGTGCCAGCAGTTACTCAGGCCCACAAGAGACCCAGTACTTC.

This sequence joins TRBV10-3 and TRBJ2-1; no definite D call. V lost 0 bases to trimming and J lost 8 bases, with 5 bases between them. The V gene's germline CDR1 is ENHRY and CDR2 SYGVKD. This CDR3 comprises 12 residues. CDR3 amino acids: CAISESWDEQFF. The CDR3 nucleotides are TGTGCCATCAGTGAGTCTTGGGATGAGCAGTTCTTC.

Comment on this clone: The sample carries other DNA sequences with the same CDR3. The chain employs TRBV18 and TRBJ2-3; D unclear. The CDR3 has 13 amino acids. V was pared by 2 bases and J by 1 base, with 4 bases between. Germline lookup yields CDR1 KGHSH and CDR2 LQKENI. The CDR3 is CASSPSGTDTQYF. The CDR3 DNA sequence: TGTGCCAGCTCACCATCTGGCACAGATACGCAGTATTTT.

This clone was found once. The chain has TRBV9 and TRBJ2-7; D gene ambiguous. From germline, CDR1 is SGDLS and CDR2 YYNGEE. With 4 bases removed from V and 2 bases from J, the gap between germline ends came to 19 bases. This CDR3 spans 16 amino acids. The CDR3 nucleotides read TGTGCCAGCAGCCCATCAGTTGGGCAGTCGACCTACGAGCAGTACTTC. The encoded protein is CASSPSVGQSTYEQYF.

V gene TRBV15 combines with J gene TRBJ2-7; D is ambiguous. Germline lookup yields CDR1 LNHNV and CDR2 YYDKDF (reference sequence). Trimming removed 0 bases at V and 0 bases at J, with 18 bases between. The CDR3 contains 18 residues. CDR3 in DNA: TGTGCCACCAGCAGAGATGCCCTGATGGACGGTAGCTCCTACGAGCAGTACTTC. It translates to CATSRDALMDGSSYEQYF.

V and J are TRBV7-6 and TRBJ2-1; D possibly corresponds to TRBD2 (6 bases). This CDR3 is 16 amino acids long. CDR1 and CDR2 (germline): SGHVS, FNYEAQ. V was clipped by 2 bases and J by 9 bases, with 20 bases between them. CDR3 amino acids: CASSLSVGSAFGEQFF. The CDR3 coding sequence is TGTGCCAGCAGCTTAAGTGTCGGGAGTGCGTTTGGTGAGCAGTTCTTC.

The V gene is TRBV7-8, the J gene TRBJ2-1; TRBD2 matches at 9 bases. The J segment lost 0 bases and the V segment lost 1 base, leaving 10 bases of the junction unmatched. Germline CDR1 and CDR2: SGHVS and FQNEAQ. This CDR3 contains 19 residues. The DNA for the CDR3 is TGTGCCAGCAGCTTAGGAGGGATTAGCGGGAGTAGCTCCTACAATGAGCAGTTCTTC. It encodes CASSLGGISGSSSYNEQFF.

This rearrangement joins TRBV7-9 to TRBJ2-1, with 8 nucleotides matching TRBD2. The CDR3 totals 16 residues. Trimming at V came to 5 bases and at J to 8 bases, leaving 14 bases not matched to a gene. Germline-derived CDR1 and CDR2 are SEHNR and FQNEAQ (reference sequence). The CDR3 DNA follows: TGTGCCAGCAGCCTGCTAAGCGGGAGTTCTGGGGATGAGCAGTTCTTC. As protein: CASSLLSGSSGDEQFF.

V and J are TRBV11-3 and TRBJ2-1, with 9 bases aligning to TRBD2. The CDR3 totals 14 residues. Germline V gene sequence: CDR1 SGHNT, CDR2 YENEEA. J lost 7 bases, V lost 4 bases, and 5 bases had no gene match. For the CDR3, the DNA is TGTGCCAGCAGCTGGGGACTAGCCAATAATGAGCAGTTCTTC. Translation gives CASSWGLANNEQFF.

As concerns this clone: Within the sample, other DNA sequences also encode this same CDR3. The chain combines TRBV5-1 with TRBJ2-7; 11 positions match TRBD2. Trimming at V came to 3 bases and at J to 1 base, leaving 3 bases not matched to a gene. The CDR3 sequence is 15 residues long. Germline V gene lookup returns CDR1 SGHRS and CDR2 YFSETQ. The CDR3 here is CASSSRTSGSYEQYF. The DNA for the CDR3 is TGCGCCAGCAGCTCGAGGACTAGCGGGTCCTACGAGCAGTACTTC.

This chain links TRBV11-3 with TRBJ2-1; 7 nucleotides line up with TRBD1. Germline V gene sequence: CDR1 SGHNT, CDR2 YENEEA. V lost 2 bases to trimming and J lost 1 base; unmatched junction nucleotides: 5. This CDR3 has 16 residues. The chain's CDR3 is CASSLSWGQSYNEQFF. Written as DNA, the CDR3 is TGTGCCAGCAGCTTAAGTTGGGGACAGTCCTACAATGAGCAGTTCTTC.

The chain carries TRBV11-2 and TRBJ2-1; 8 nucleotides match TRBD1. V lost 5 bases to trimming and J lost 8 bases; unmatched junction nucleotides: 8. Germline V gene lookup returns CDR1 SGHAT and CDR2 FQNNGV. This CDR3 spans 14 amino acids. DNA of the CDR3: TGTGCCAGCAGCCCACGGACAGGGACGGATGAGCAGTTCTTC. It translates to CASSPRTGTDEQFF. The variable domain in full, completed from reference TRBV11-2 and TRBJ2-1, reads EAGVAQSPRYKIIEKRQSVAFWCNPISGHATLYWYQQILGQGPKLLIQFQNNGVVDDSQLPKDRFSAERLKGVDSTLKIQPAKLEDSAVYLCASSPRTGTDEQFFGPGTRLTVL.

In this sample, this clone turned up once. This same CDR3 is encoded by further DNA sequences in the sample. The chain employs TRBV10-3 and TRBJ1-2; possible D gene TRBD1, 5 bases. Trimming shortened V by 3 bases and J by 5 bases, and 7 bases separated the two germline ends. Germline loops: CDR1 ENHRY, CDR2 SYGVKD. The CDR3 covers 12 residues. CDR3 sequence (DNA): TGTGCCATCAGTGAAGGGACGTATGGCTACACCTTC. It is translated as CAISEGTYGYTF.

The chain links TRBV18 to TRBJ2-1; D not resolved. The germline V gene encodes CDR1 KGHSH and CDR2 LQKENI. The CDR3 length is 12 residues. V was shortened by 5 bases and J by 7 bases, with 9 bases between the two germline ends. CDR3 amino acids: CASSDRENEQFF. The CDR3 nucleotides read TGTGCCAGCTCAGATCGCGAGAATGAGCAGTTCTTC.

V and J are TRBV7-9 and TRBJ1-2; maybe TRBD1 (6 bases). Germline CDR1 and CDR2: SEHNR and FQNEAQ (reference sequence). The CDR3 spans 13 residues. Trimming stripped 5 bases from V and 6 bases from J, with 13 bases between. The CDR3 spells CASSRTAIDGYTF. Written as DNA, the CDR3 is TGTGCCAGCAGCCGGACAGCGATAGATGGCTACACCTTC.

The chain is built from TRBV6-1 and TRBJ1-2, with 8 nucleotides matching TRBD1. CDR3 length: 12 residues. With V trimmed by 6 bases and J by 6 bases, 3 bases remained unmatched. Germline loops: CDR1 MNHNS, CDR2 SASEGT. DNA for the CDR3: TGTGCCAGCAGACAGGGGGAGGATGGCTACACCTTC. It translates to CASRQGEDGYTF.

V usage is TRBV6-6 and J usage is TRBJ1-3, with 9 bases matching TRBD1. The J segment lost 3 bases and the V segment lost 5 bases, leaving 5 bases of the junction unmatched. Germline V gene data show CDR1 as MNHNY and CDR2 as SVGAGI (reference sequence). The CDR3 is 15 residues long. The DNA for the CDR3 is TGTGCCAGCAGTACCGGGACAGGGTTTGGAAACACCATATATTTT. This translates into CASSTGTGFGNTIYF.

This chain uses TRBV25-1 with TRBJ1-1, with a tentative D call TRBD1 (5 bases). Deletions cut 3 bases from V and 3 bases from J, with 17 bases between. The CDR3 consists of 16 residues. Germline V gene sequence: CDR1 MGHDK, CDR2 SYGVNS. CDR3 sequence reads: CASSDGWGSGYTEAFF. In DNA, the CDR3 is TGTGCCAGCAGTGATGGTTGGGGGAGTGGGTACACTGAAGCTTTCTTT. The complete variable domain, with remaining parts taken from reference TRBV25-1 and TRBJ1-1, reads EADIYQTPRYLVIGTGKKITLECSQTMGHDKMYWYQQDPGMELHLIHYSYGVNSTEKGDLSSESTVSRIRTEHFPLTLESARPSHTSQYLCASSDGWGSGYTEAFFGQGTRLTVV.

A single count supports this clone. CDR3 amino acids: CASSVTGLRAETQYF. CDR3 DNA sequence: TGTGCCAGCAGCGTCACGGGTCTAAGGGCAGAGACCCAGTACTTC. V is TRBV11-2 and J is TRBJ2-5; D remains unclear. Trimming took off 5 bases at V and 4 bases at J, with 17 bases between the two ends. Germline CDR1 reads SGHAT; CDR2 reads FQNNGV. CDR3 length: 15 residues.

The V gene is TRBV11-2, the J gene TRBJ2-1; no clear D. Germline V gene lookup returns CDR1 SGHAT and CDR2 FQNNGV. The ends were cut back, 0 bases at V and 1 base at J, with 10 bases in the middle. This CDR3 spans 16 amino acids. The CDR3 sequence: CASSLDGLRSYNEQFF. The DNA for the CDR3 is TGTGCCAGCAGCTTAGACGGGTTAAGGTCCTACAATGAGCAGTTCTTC.